The source of this T cell receptor beta chain is a study of beta chain features in type 1 diabetes. Study observations and caveats: Researchers report that Type 1 diabetes patients had moderately but significantly shorter TCRB CDR3s across all four CD4+ subsets.

This clone occurred a few times. Its target is unknown. Expressed TCRB transcripts were sequenced after all isolated RNA was converted to cDNA. TCRdb's table, derived via immunoSEQ multiplex PCR, lists solely in-frame clones and lacks some. The data show about 640,000 clones, over 10% seen once. CDR1 is KGHSH and CDR2 is LQKENI in the germline V gene. The CDR3 length is 15 residues. J lost 6 bases, V lost 6 bases, and 14 bases had no gene match. The clonotype was recovered from a man aged 25 to 45 with type 1 diabetes. The chain uses TRBV18 and TRBJ2-7, with 7 bases lining up with TRBD1. Sequencing was performed on naive CD4+ T cells from blood. In nucleotides, the CDR3 is TGTGCCAGCTCCCCAAAGACAGGGAGTTTAGGCGAGCAGTACTTC. It is translated as CASSPKTGSLGEQYF.